This TCR beta chain was obtained from a study of blood T cell repertoires in COVID-19 (dated by TCRdb to 2018 to 2020). Background on the whole study: Collaborator samples came from the United States, Italy and Spain and covered acute and convalescent phases of COVID-19. Deeply sampled blood TCRbeta repertoires from subjects exposed to, actively infected with, or recovered from COVID-19 were included in the dataset. The sample metadata nearly always contained a de-identified subject ID, COVID-19 status, age in years and sex. Samples were obtained from the ongoing ImmuneRACE study (first 160 participants) and from 1,254 subjects provided by 6 global collaborators. A freely available public database, intended as a resource for researchers studying the immune response to SARS-CoV-2, is where the repertoires were released. Where HLA class I and class II types were available, the types were taken from metadata supplied by the sample provider, not from assay-based typing. The prospective study material was composed of cDNA or gDNA derived from T cells, B-cell-depleted T cells, or PBMCs.

Whole blood was collected in K2EDTA tubes by collaborating institutions according to the institutions' own protocols. For TCRbeta analysis, collaborators shipped samples in one of three forms: frozen whole blood, isolated PBMCs, or DNA extracted from either of those sample types. TCRbeta CDR3 regions were amplified from genomic DNA using the immunoSEQ Assay, a bias-controlled multiplex PCR. The study's processing was this. The number of nucleated cells in each sample was estimated by amplification of reference gene primers within the assay. To quantify the absolute abundance of each unique TCRbeta CDR3 rearrangement, sequence reads were collapsed and filtered. For each sample, productive Simpson clonality was calculated as the square root of Simpson's diversity index across productive rearrangements. Here the immuneACCESS table is served through TCRdb, limited to in-frame sequences with V and J called. Missing clones are a known gap in these copies; in checked studies unresolved V genes cover under half, and the rest lacks a known reason. The DNA was the basis for D and trimming; V, J and clone size are from that table. In all, the sample holds approximately 470,000 clones, and roughly 88% of those were seen once. The ten largest account for approximately 2.9% of the sample.

For CDR1 and CDR2, the germline V gene (reference sequence) lists MNHEY and SMNVEV. The junction shows trimming of 2 bases on V and 3 bases on J, and the gene matches do not reach 7 bases of it. Counted from cysteine to phenylalanine, this CDR3 has 16 amino acids. Here the CDR3 DNA is all that survives: 48 bases in frame from base 1. As to this clone: Its antigen is not yet known. There are no base qualities to consult, and no much larger clone falls within one base.

On the study overall, not on this receptor specifically: Clinical and demographic metadata were provided uncurated, with the amount varying by source and participant.

This chain is built from TRBV27 and TRBJ2-5, with 9 bases in between that match TRBD1. Sequencing was carried out using peripheral blood. The sequence was obtained from a human donor in a cohort sampled during active COVID-19. The bases are TGTGCCAGCAGTTTAATTGGGGGACAGGGCGAAGAGACCCAGTACTTC. Translated, this gives CASSLIGGQGEETQYF.